The source of this TCR beta chain is a study of cytomegalovirus exposure and HLA in healthy donors. Study as a whole: Most genotyped donors, 81% of 300 to 400, had Caucasian-associated genetic ancestry.

The PCR was carried out with 60 Vbeta primers and 13 Jbeta primers. TCRdb's copy holds only in-frame clones and misses some; the assay was immunoSEQ multiplex PCR. The table for this sample gives about 51,000 clones. Study results and caveats: It was reported in a later analysis that an Asian-associated ancestry cluster showed fewer N-insertions than the roughly 670-donor mean.

For this clone: What it recognizes is unknown.

V was clipped by 6 bases and J by 1 base; unmatched bases: 5. Germline CDR1 reads MRHNA; CDR2 reads SNTAGT. The CDR3 totals 15 residues. This TCR derives from a man aged 40-55 years in good health and CMV-seropositive. The specimen sequenced was PBMCs. The rearrangement uses TRBV6-4 and TRBJ2-3, with 9 bases fitting TRBD2. The DNA of the CDR3 is TGTGCCAGCAGCGCCTCTAGCGGGGGCACAGATACGCAGTATTTT. Its translation: CASSASSGGTDTQYF.